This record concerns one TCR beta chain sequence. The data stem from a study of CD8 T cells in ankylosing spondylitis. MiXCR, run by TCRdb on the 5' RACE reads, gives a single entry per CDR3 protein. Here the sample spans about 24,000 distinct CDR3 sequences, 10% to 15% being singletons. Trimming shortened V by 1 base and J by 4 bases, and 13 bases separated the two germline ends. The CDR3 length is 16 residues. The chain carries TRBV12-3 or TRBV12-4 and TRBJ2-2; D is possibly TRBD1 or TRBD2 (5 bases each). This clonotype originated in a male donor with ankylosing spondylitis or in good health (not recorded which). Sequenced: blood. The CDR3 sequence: CASSLEFGAGTGELFF. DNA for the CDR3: TGTGCCAGCAGTTTAGAGTTCGGGGCGGGCACCGGGGAGCTGTTTTTT.